This T cell receptor beta chain was found in a study of cytomegalovirus exposure and HLA in healthy donors. Turning to this clone: As yet, its antigen is unknown.

TCRdb's table, derived via immunoSEQ multiplex PCR, lists solely in-frame clones and lacks some. The table records about 240,000 clones, more than 75% of them present only once. Whole-study results and caveats: The authors listed over 150 TCR beta chains as cytomegalovirus-associated.

Germline V gene data show CDR1 as LNHNV and CDR2 as YYDKDF (reference sequence). This CDR3 contains 14 residues. With 4 bases removed from V and 0 bases from J, the gap between germline ends came to 6 bases. The V gene is TRBV15, the J gene TRBJ2-2; D is possibly TRBD1 (6 bases). Sequenced input: PBMCs. The clonotype originates from a woman under 40 in good health and CMV-seropositive. The CDR3 is CATSNRANTGELFF. Here the CDR3 DNA reads TGTGCCACCAGCAACAGGGCGAACACCGGGGAGCTGTTTTTT.